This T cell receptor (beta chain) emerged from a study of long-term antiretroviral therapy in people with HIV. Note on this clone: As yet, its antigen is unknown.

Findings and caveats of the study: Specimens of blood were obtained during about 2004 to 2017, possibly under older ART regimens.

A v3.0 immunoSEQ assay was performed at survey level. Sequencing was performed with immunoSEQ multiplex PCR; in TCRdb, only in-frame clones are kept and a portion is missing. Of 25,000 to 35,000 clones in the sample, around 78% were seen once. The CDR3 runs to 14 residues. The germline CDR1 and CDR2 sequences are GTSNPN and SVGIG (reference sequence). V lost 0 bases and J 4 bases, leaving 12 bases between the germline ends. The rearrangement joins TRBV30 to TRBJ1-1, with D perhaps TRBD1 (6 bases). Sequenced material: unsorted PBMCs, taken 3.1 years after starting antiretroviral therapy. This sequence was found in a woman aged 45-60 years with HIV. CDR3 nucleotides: TGTGCCTGGAGTGTAGCAGGGGATGGCACTGAAGCTTTCTTT. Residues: CAWSVAGDGTEAFF.